This T cell receptor beta chain was documented in a study of blood T cell repertoires in COVID-19. Turning to the study itself: Italy, Spain and the United States were the sources of the convalescent and acute COVID-19 samples. PBMCs, B-cell-depleted T cells, or T cells were the source of the cDNA or gDNA that made up the material.

CDR1 is MNHEY and CDR2 is SMNVEV in the germline V gene (reference sequence). This CDR3 contains 17 residues. Germline trimming cut 6 bases from V and 4 bases from J; bases unmatched to any gene: 13. Source study methods: Amplification from reference gene primers served as the basis for estimated nucleated cell counts. Data came from immunoSEQ multiplex PCR; TCRdb stores just in-frame clones and leaves some out. V and J calls and clone size follow that table, whereas D and trimming were derived from the DNA. The data contain fewer than 85,000 clones, about four fifths of them singletons. The receptor was derived from a woman aged 55-69 years with acute or convalescent COVID-19. The sequencing input was peripheral blood. This sequence joins TRBV27 and TRBJ2-1; 9 nucleotides line up with TRBD2. The CDR3 DNA is TGTGCCAGCAGCCGAGCGACTAGCGGACATCTGTACAATGAGCAGTTCTTC. This encodes CASSRATSGHLYNEQFF.